Below, one T cell receptor beta chain is given with its context. The sample originates from a study of blood T cell repertoires in COVID-19. Study summary: Whether acute or convalescent, the COVID-19 samples came from the United States, Italy and Spain. T cells, B-cell-depleted T cells, or PBMCs provided the cDNA or gDNA that served as material.

The ends lost 4 bases at V and 3 bases at J; junction bases unmatched: 12. This CDR3 is 17 amino acids long. CDR1 and CDR2 from the germline V gene are SEHNR and FQNEAQ (reference sequence). As processed by the authors: Scientists estimated how many nucleated cells there were by amplifying reference gene primers. Only in-frame clones appear in the TCRdb table, and some are missing; sequencing was by immunoSEQ multiplex PCR. V and J calls and clone size are given by that table; D and trimming were obtained from the DNA. The table has around 30,000 clones, around 83% seen once; the top ten hold approximately 23%.

Input material: peripheral blood. This TCR derives from a human donor in a cohort sampled during active COVID-19. The rearrangement links TRBV7-9 to TRBJ1-1; 9 nucleotides line up with TRBD1. DNA for the CDR3: TGTGCCAGCAGCTCCTCGGGACAGGGTTTTCTTGACACTGAAGCTTTCTTT. Translated, it gives CASSSSGQGFLDTEAFF.